Below, 6 T cell receptor beta chains from the same sample are listed, as sequenced in a study of cytomegalovirus exposure and HLA in healthy donors. PCR employed 60 Vbeta and 13 Jbeta primers. Assay: immunoSEQ multiplex PCR; the TCRdb copy retains only in-frame clones and omits some. This sample has roughly 100,000 clones, with around 74% found just once. Sequences were obtained from PBMCs. The origin of the receptors is a man aged 35 to 55 in good health and CMV-seronegative.

V and J are TRBV6-5 and TRBJ2-7, with TRBD2 matching over 13 bases. V shed 4 bases, J shed 4 bases, and the junction held 7 bases outside the gene matches. The CDR3 is 16 amino acids. Per germline, CDR1 MNHEY and CDR2 SVGAGI. The CDR3 region has the DNA TGTGCCAGCAGTTCACTAGCGGGAGGGATAGCTTACGAGCAGTACTTC. This codes for CASSSLAGGIAYEQYF.

The gene calls are TRBV4-3 and TRBJ1-3, with D possibly matching TRBD1 (5 bases). Trimming cost V 3 bases and J 4 bases, with 13 bases left between them. This CDR3 region has 15 residues. Germline V CDR1 and CDR2: LGHNA, YSLEER. The CDR3 loop is CASSQAQGRGNTIYF. The CDR3 region has the DNA TGCGCCAGCAGCCAGGCTCAGGGTCGAGGAAACACCATATATTTT.

This clone was observed a few times. In DNA, the CDR3 is TGTGCCAGTAGTCTTAACACGTACGAGCAGTACTTC. It encodes CASSLNTYEQYF. The chain combines TRBV19 with TRBJ2-7; no reliable D call. Germline loops: CDR1 LNHDA, CDR2 SQIVND (reference sequence). V dropped 5 bases and J dropped 4 bases, with 9 bases sitting between them. The CDR3 length is 12 residues. The full variable domain, with the rest looked up from reference TRBV19 and TRBJ2-7, is DGGITQSPKYLFRKEGQNVTLSCEQNLNHDAMYWYRQDPGQGLRLIYYSQIVNDFQKGDIAEGYSVSREKKESFPLTVTSAQKNPTAFYLCASSLNTYEQYFGPGTRLTVT.

V usage is TRBV29-1 and J usage is TRBJ2-7, with 10 bases matching TRBD2. Germline lookup yields CDR1 SQVTM and CDR2 ANQGSEA. The CDR3 loop spans 14 amino acids. Trimming removed 4 bases from V and 6 bases from J; junction bases left unmatched: 9. The CDR3 loop is CSVGLRLAGAEQYF. The CDR3, as DNA: TGCAGCGTTGGGCTGAGGCTAGCGGGAGCCGAGCAGTACTTC.

The rearrangement uses TRBV5-6 and TRBJ2-7, with D possibly TRBD2 on 6 matching bases. V was cut by 4 bases and J by 4 bases, with 9 bases left in between. CDR1 SGHDT and CDR2 YYEEEE come from the germline V gene. The CDR3 runs to 12 residues. CDR3 in DNA: TGTGCCAGCAGCAAGGGAGGTTACGAGCAGTACTTC. This encodes CASSKGGYEQYF. Variable domain in full (rest from reference TRBV5-6 and TRBJ2-7): DAGVTQSPTHLIKTRGQQVTLRCSPKSGHDTVSWYQQALGQGPQFIFQYYEEEERQRGNFPDRFSGHQFPNYSSELNVNALLLGDSALYLCASSKGGYEQYFGPGTRLTVT.

The V call is TRBV2, the J call TRBJ2-2; 11 nucleotides align to TRBD1. The CDR3 extends over 15 amino acids. The junction had 4 bases not matched to a gene; V was cut back by 3 bases and J by 7 bases. The germline CDR1 and CDR2 sequences are SNHLY and FYNNEI. CDR3: CASSDWGQGGGELFF. CDR3 nucleotide sequence: TGTGCCAGCAGTGACTGGGGACAGGGGGGCGGGGAGCTGTTTTTT.